The 17 T cell receptor beta chains in this list originate from one sample, sequenced in a study of control samples from healthy donors and cancer patients (dated by TCRdb to the early 2020s). Library preparation was by the immunoSEQ multiplex PCR assay. In TCRdb, the immuneACCESS table is reduced to in-frame sequences with V and J assigned. These tables do not hold every clone; where another copy was compared, an unresolved V gene accounts for under half, and the others remain unexplained. The sample table lists 150,000 or so clones, roughly 94% of them with a count of one. The ten largest clones represent approximately 6% of the sample. The source material was blood. All receptors derive from a man aged 35-49 years in good health.

The chain has TRBV12-3 or TRBV12-4 and TRBJ1-2; D unresolved. Trimming removed 7 bases from V and 1 base from J, with 10 bases in between. The CDR3 totals 13 residues. CDR3 sequence reads: CASTSWGNYGYTF. For the CDR3, the DNA is TGTGCCAGCACCTCTTGGGGTAACTATGGCTACACCTTC.

The genes are TRBV6-6 and TRBJ2-3; 7 nucleotides line up with TRBD1. Germline loops: CDR1 MNHNY, CDR2 SVGAGI (reference sequence). This CDR3 comprises 15 residues. Unmatched junction bases numbered 4, after V lost 0 bases and J lost 4 bases. CDR3 sequence reads: CASSYSGTEADTQYF. The CDR3 region has the DNA TGTGCCAGCAGTTACTCGGGGACAGAGGCAGATACGCAGTATTTT.

This chain uses TRBV4-2 with TRBJ1-5; 8 bases agree with TRBD1. The CDR3 totals 16 residues. Germline V gene data show CDR1 as LGHNA and CDR2 as YNFKEQ. The V gene end was trimmed by 0 bases and the J gene end by 3 bases; junction bases not matched to a gene: 4. The CDR3 loop is CASSQDAGGYNQPQHF. The CDR3 bases are TGTGCCAGCAGCCAAGACGCAGGGGGCTACAATCAGCCCCAGCATTTT.

The CDR3 sequence: CASSGASGGSYNEQFF. The CDR3 DNA sequence: TGTGCCAGCAGCGGGGCTAGCGGGGGATCCTACAATGAGCAGTTCTTC. V and J are TRBV7-9 and TRBJ2-1; TRBD2 matches 10 bases. V shed 5 bases, J shed 1 base, and the junction held 5 bases outside the gene matches. CDR3 length: 16 residues. Germline CDR1 SEHNR, CDR2 FQNEAQ (reference sequence).

The rearrangement joins TRBV2 to TRBJ1-1; TRBD1 matches at 7 bases. V lost 8 bases and J lost 11; bases outside the gene matches: 8. The CDR3 contains 11 residues. CDR1 and CDR2 (germline): SNHLY, FYNNEI. The CDR3 loop reads CASHNRGSAFF. DNA for the CDR3: TGTGCCAGCCACAACAGGGGCTCGGCTTTCTTT.

This clone was detected only once. DNA of the CDR3: TGTGCCAGCAGCCACACAGGGAAAGGTACCCGTAGAGAAGATGGCTACACCTTC. It encodes CASSHTGKGTRREDGYTF. The V gene is TRBV7-9, the J gene TRBJ1-2, with D perhaps matching TRBD1 (6 bases). V shed 5 bases and J shed 6 bases, with 28 bases lying between them. Germline CDR1 and CDR2: SEHNR and FQNEAQ (reference sequence). The CDR3 length is 18 residues.

The V call is TRBV6-2 or TRBV6-3, the J call TRBJ2-3, with 14 bases aligning to TRBD2. This CDR3 spans 18 amino acids. Looked up from germline, CDR1 is MNHEY and CDR2 is SVGEGT. The ends lost 4 bases at V and 2 bases at J; junction bases unmatched: 8. CDR3 sequence reads: CASSFDRLAGGFTDTQYF. CDR3 nucleotide sequence: TGTGCCAGCAGTTTCGACCGACTAGCGGGGGGGTTCACAGATACGCAGTATTTT.

The chain recombines TRBV9 with TRBJ1-4; tentatively, D is TRBD1 (5 bases). Germline V gene data show CDR1 as SGDLS and CDR2 as YYNGEE. V was trimmed by 0 bases and J by 0 bases, leaving 6 bases between them. This CDR3 is 15 amino acids long. CDR3 residues: CASSVEGSTNEKLFF. CDR3 DNA: TGTGCCAGCAGCGTAGAGGGGTCAACTAATGAAAAACTGTTTTTT.

The chain recombines TRBV6-5 with TRBJ2-7, with 8 bases aligning to TRBD1. CDR3 length: 13 amino acids. In germline, CDR1 is MNHEY, CDR2 SVGAGI. The ends lost 5 bases at V and 4 bases at J; junction bases unmatched: 4. The DNA of the CDR3 is TGTGCCAGCAGTCGGACAGGGAAATACGAGCAGTACTTC. It translates to CASSRTGKYEQYF.

The chain joins TRBV24-1 to TRBJ1-2; a possible D gene is TRBD1 (6 bases). CDR3 length equals 15 residues. Germline V CDR1 and CDR2: KGHDR, SFDVKD. V was pared by 4 bases and J by 4 bases, with 15 bases between. The chain's CDR3 is CATSDSAGDIYGYTF. The DNA of the CDR3 is TGTGCCACCAGTGACTCGGCAGGGGACATCTATGGCTACACCTTC.

CDR3 bases: TGTGCCTGGTCCAGGGGAAAGAACACTGAAGCTTTCTTT. Protein sequence: CAWSRGKNTEAFF. The rearrangement links TRBV30 to TRBJ1-1, with a possible D match to TRBD1 (6 bases). The CDR3 loop spans 13 amino acids. Trimming cost V 5 bases and J 1 base, with 11 bases left between them. CDR1 and CDR2 from the germline V gene are GTSNPN and SVGIG (reference sequence). Full variable domain (outside the CDR3, taken from reference TRBV30 and TRBJ1-1): SQTIHQWPATLVQPVGSPLSLECTVEGTSNPNLYWYRQAAGRGLQLLFYSVGIGQISSEVPQNLSASRPQDRQFILSSKKLLLSDSGFYLCAWSRGKNTEAFFGQGTRLTVV.

Only one count was recorded for this clone. The J gene is TRBJ2-7, the V gene TRBV5-3; weak D call: TRBD2 (6 bases). TRBV5-3 falls under the ORF class, with uncertain function. The length of the CDR3 is 15 residues. V lost 5 bases and J 4 bases, leaving 19 bases between the germline ends. CDR3 DNA: TGTGCCAGAAGGCACACCCGGGAGCCGCCTTACGAGCAGTACTTC. This codes for CARRHTREPPYEQYF.

The chain links TRBV27 to TRBJ1-2; 8 positions match TRBD1. Germline V gives CDR1 MNHEY, CDR2 SMNVEV (reference sequence). The CDR3 length is 16 residues. J lost 4 bases, V lost 2 bases, and 9 bases had no gene match. The chain's CDR3 is CASSLQGRGRGYGYTF. As DNA, the CDR3 is TGTGCCAGCAGTTTACAGGGCAGGGGGCGCGGCTATGGCTACACCTTC.

The chain links TRBV12-3 or TRBV12-4 to TRBJ1-1, with no clear D. This CDR3 is 13 amino acids long. Trimming removed 6 bases at V and 0 bases at J, with 8 bases between. The CDR3 DNA follows: TGTGCCAGCAGCCTACAGATGAACACTGAAGCTTTCTTT. Its protein is CASSLQMNTEAFF.

V and J are TRBV6-1 and TRBJ1-2; TRBD1 might be the D (5 bases). Looked up from germline, CDR1 is MNHNS and CDR2 is SASEGT. This CDR3 has 14 residues. V was cut by 0 bases and J by 2 bases, with 7 bases left in between. CDR3 loop: CASSEAWGNYGYTF. The CDR3 nucleotides read TGTGCCAGCAGTGAAGCGTGGGGGAACTATGGCTACACCTTC.

This chain links TRBV24-1 with TRBJ2-2; 7 positions match TRBD2. The length of the CDR3 is 17 residues. The junction had 4 bases not matched to a gene; V was cut back by 1 base and J by 0 bases. CDR1 KGHDR and CDR2 SFDVKD come from the germline V gene. In DNA form, the CDR3 reads TGTGCCACCAGTGATTTAGGGAGGGCCTCGAACACCGGGGAGCTGTTTTTT. It specifies CATSDLGRASNTGELFF.

V and J are TRBV5-8 and TRBJ2-2; the D gene could be TRBD1 or TRBD2 (5 bases each). With 0 bases removed from V and 0 bases from J, the gap between germline ends came to 12 bases. This CDR3 region has 17 residues. Germline CDR1 is SGHTS and CDR2 is YDEGEE. Here the CDR3 DNA reads TGTGCCAGCAGCTTGGCCCCGGGACCCGCGAACACCGGGGAGCTGTTTTTT. This codes for CASSLAPGPANTGELFF.